This entry lists 27 T cell receptor beta chains sequenced from one sample in a study of identical twins. TCRdb reprocessed the 5' RACE reads with MiXCR, giving one entry per CDR3 protein. The repertoire holds roughly 1.6 million distinct CDR3 sequences, about 32% seen once, with roughly 0.3% in the top ten. Input material: cord blood. Every receptor here comes from a newborn girl in good health.

This chain joins TRBV28 and TRBJ2-5, with D hard to call. The germline CDR1 and CDR2 sequences are MDHEN and SYDVKM. Deletions cut 7 bases from V and 5 bases from J, with 20 bases between. The CDR3 contains 15 residues. The CDR3, as DNA: TGTGCCAGCATCCCCGGGCTAGTATCGTTGGAGACCCAGTACTTC. This sequence encodes CASIPGLVSLETQYF.

The J gene is TRBJ2-7, the V gene TRBV3-1, with 10 positions matching TRBD2. The V gene's germline CDR1 is LGHDT and CDR2 YNNKEL (reference sequence). The CDR3 runs to 18 residues. J lost 7 bases, V lost 4 bases, and 19 bases had no gene match. CDR3 in amino acids: CASSPWIAGGGSYNEQYF. CDR3 sequence (DNA): TGTGCCAGCAGCCCCTGGATAGCGGGGGGCGGGTCCTACAATGAGCAGTACTTC.

V gene TRBV11-2 combines with J gene TRBJ2-3; 10 positions agree with TRBD2. Germline V gene sequence: CDR1 SGHAT, CDR2 FQNNGV. Unmatched junction bases numbered 25, after V lost 4 bases and J lost 6 bases. The CDR3 contains 21 residues. CDR3 amino acids: CASSSFTPNQRGGSFRDTQYF. The CDR3 nucleotides are TGTGCCAGCAGCTCTTTTACCCCAAACCAGCGGGGGGGATCCTTCCGCGATACGCAGTATTTT.

V and J are TRBV7-2 and TRBJ1-2; 8 bases agree with TRBD1. Trimming cost V 1 base and J 2 bases; bases outside gene matches: 3. This CDR3 spans 15 amino acids. Germline V gene lookup returns CDR1 SGHTA and CDR2 FQGNSA. The CDR3 nucleotides are TGTGCCAGCAGCTTAGGGACAGGGCTAAACTATGGCTACACCTTC. Residues: CASSLGTGLNYGYTF.

The chain combines TRBV28 with TRBJ2-7; 8 bases match TRBD1. The J call may be mistaken, given a closer DNA end match to TRBJ2-5. The CDR3 length is 15 residues. CDR1 MDHEN and CDR2 SYDVKM come from the germline V gene. CDR3 nucleotides: TGTGCCAGCAGAATTGCAGGGGGCTATCAAGAGACCCAGTACTTC. Protein: CASRIAGGYQETQYF.

The genes are TRBV27 and TRBJ2-1; D is perhaps TRBD1 (5 bases). There are 16 residues in the CDR3. Germline-derived CDR1 and CDR2 are MNHEY and SMNVEV (reference sequence). Trimming shortened V by 1 base and J by 5 bases, and 15 bases separated the two germline ends. The CDR3 coding sequence is TGTGCCAGCAGTTTATTGGGCAGGGCAAAGAACAATGAGCAGTTCTTC. Translating it yields CASSLLGRAKNNEQFF.

This clonotype was observed a handful of times. This chain links TRBV12-3 or TRBV12-4 with TRBJ2-7; D gene unclear. The CDR3 extends over 13 amino acids. V dropped 6 bases and J dropped 2 bases, with 11 bases sitting between them. The CDR3 sequence is CASRSRATYEQYF. CDR3 coding DNA: TGTGCCAGCAGATCCCGGGCCACCTACGAGCAGTACTTC.

This chain connects TRBV4-2 to TRBJ1-6; 8 bases align to TRBD1. Germline CDR1 LGHNA, CDR2 YNFKEQ. This CDR3 contains 17 residues. J gave up 9 bases and V 0 bases, and 10 bases lay outside the gene matches. CDR3 region: CASSQEAQGVGGSPLHF. As DNA, the CDR3 is TGTGCCAGCAGCCAAGAAGCACAGGGGGTCGGGGGTTCACCCCTCCACTTT.

A note on this clonotype: At one boundary the junction diverges from the germline segment, which might be a read error. This chain links TRBV18 with TRBJ2-3; 7 bases match TRBD2. Germline V gene data show CDR1 as KGHSH and CDR2 as LQKENI. CDR3 size: 16 residues. The CDR3 coding sequence is TGTGCCAGCTCTCCACCCAGGCTAGCGGTACCAGATACGCAGTATTTT. This sequence encodes CASSPPRLAVPDTQYF.

This clonotype occurred many times. The J gene is TRBJ1-5, the V gene TRBV7-2; unclear D gene. The length of the CDR3 is 14 residues. Trimming stripped 1 base from V and 4 bases from J, with 8 bases between. Germline assignment: CDR1 SGHTA and CDR2 FQGNSA. CDR3 in DNA: TGTGCCAGCAGCTTAGTGGGCCCTAATCAGCCCCAGCATTTT. Amino acid sequence: CASSLVGPNQPQHF. Variable domain in full (rest from reference TRBV7-2 and TRBJ1-5): GAGVSQSPSNKVTEKGKDVELRCDPISGHTALYWYRQSLGQGLEFLIYFQGNSAPDKSGLPSDRFSAERTGGSVSTLTIQRTQQEDSAVYLCASSLVGPNQPQHFGDGTRLSIL.

This clonotype was seen a few times. The chain uses TRBV7-2 and TRBJ2-1; D might be TRBD2 (6 bases). Germline V CDR1 and CDR2: SGHTA, FQGNSA. Trimming cost V 5 bases and J 4 bases, with 15 bases left between them. This CDR3 comprises 15 residues. CDR3 in DNA: TGTGCCAGCAGCCGAGAGTCTCGGGGGTACAATGAGCAGTTCTTC. Translation gives CASSRESRGYNEQFF.

This clonotype appeared a few times. The rearrangement joins TRBV5-1 to TRBJ2-1; 12 bases are a match to TRBD2. Germline V gene lookup returns CDR1 SGHRS and CDR2 YFSETQ. The CDR3 totals 16 residues. With 0 bases clipped from V and 9 bases from J, the junction kept 7 bases outside the gene matches. Here the CDR3 reads CASSLGTSGKVVEQFF. The DNA of the CDR3 is TGCGCCAGCAGCTTGGGGACTAGCGGGAAAGTGGTTGAGCAGTTCTTC.

The J gene is TRBJ2-5, the V gene TRBV12-3 or TRBV12-4; D might be TRBD1 (6 bases). The CDR3 is made up of 14 amino acids. Trimming stripped 6 bases from V and 1 base from J, with 12 bases between. The CDR3 spells CASSRGHLQETQYF. The CDR3 bases are TGTGCCAGCAGCCGGGGACACCTCCAAGAGACCCAGTACTTC.

Only a few counts were recorded for this clonotype. CDR3 residues: CSAVPPTPNTGELFF. The CDR3, as DNA: TGCAGCGCCGTACCTCCGACACCAAACACCGGGGAGCTGTTTTTT. The chain combines TRBV29-1 with TRBJ2-2; D gene ambiguous. The length of the CDR3 is 15 residues. The germline V and J ends were trimmed by 7 bases and 2 bases, with 17 bases remaining between them. The germline gives CDR1 SQVTM, CDR2 ANQGSEA.

The chain employs TRBV7-9 and TRBJ2-7; TRBD2 agrees at 12 bases. This CDR3 is 18 amino acids long. Trimming took 2 bases from V and 0 from J; bases not matched to a gene: 8. Germline assignment: CDR1 SEHNR and CDR2 FQNEAQ (reference sequence). In DNA form, the CDR3 reads TGTGCCAGCAGCTTATTTCCCGGGACTAGCGGGTTCTCCTACGAGCAGTACTTC. The encoded protein is CASSLFPGTSGFSYEQYF.

This clonotype has only a few counts. This chain connects TRBV15 to TRBJ1-2, with D possibly being TRBD1 (5 bases). CDR1 is LNHNV, CDR2 YYDKDF, per germline (reference sequence). CDR3 length: 17 amino acids. V was cut by 0 bases and J by 1 base, with 15 bases left in between. CDR3 coding DNA: TGTGCCACCAGCAGAGATAAGGGAGACAGCTTTAACTATGGCTACACCTTC. Protein product: CATSRDKGDSFNYGYTF.

The CDR3 reads CATSESPGLAGGGAYNEQFF. CDR3 DNA: TGTGCCACCAGTGAATCCCCGGGACTAGCGGGAGGGGGGGCTTACAATGAGCAGTTCTTC. V is TRBV24-1 and J is TRBJ2-1; 16 bases line up with TRBD2. The CDR3 is 20 residues long. Trimming took 4 bases from V and 4 from J; bases not matched to a gene: 12. Germline values: CDR1 KGHDR, CDR2 SFDVKD.

J is TRBJ2-2 and V is TRBV10-3; TRBD2 aligns across 8 bases. CDR1 is ENHRY and CDR2 is SYGVKD in the germline V gene. The junction had 5 bases not matched to a gene; V was cut back by 4 bases and J by 1 base. The CDR3 has 16 amino acids. In DNA, the CDR3 is TGTGCCATCAGTGGGCTGAGCGGGAGGAACACCGGGGAGCTGTTTTTT. Its protein product is CAISGLSGRNTGELFF.

The chain is built from TRBV3-1 and TRBJ2-3; D is unclear. The CDR3 spans 11 residues. Germline V gene sequence: CDR1 LGHDT, CDR2 YNNKEL (reference sequence). CDR3 loop: CAVTGGDTQYF. The DNA for the CDR3 is TGTGCTGTTACCGGTGGAGATACGCAGTATTTT.

On this clonotype: The junction departs from the called germline gene at one end, perhaps through a read error. The rearrangement joins TRBV11-3 to TRBJ2-3; possible D gene TRBD2, 6 bases. This CDR3 has 15 residues. Germline V gene data show CDR1 as SGHNT and CDR2 as YENEEA. The CDR3 nucleotides are TGTGCCAGCAGCTTAGGGGGGGACGCAACAGTTACGCAGTATTTT. It codes for CASSLGGDATVTQYF.

On this clonotype itself: This may stem from a read error, because a much larger clone lies one nucleotide away. In nucleotides, the CDR3 is TGTGCCGGCAGCTTAGTCCGACTAGCGGGAGGAGATACGCAGTATTTT. Translation: CAGSLVRLAGGDTQYF. This chain connects TRBV7-8 to TRBJ2-3, with 13 nucleotides matching TRBD2. CDR3 length: 16 amino acids. The germline V gene has CDR1 SGHVS and CDR2 FQNEAQ.

This sequence joins TRBV6-6 and TRBJ2-7; tentative D call: TRBD1 (5 bases). CDR1 and CDR2 (germline): MNHNY, SVGAGI (reference sequence). The V gene lost 6 bases and the J gene lost 4 bases, with 19 bases spanning the gap. The CDR3 contains 15 residues. CDR3 amino acids: CASSRVRLPPYEQYF. As DNA, the CDR3 is TGTGCCAGCAGCAGGGTTCGACTGCCGCCTTACGAGCAGTACTTC.

In its sample, this clonotype was seen a few times. V gene TRBV7-2 combines with J gene TRBJ2-3; possible D gene TRBD2, 6 bases. The germline V gene has CDR1 SGHTA and CDR2 FQGNSA. V was pared by 4 bases and J by 8 bases, with 16 bases between. CDR3 length: 14 amino acids. This chain's CDR3 is CASSSSTSVVTQYF. Written as DNA, the CDR3 is TGTGCCAGCAGCTCTTCGACTAGTGTCGTTACGCAGTATTTT.

This clonotype was found a few times. This chain uses TRBV18 with TRBJ1-1; D gene unclear. The CDR3 sequence is 14 residues long. CDR1 and CDR2 from the germline V gene are KGHSH and LQKENI. Trimming cost V 3 bases and J 0 bases, with 8 bases left between them. In nucleotides, the CDR3 is TGTGCCAGCTCACCCCAAAAGATGAACACTGAAGCTTTCTTT. Its protein is CASSPQKMNTEAFF.

This clonotype was seen more than once but under ten times. The genes are TRBV14 and TRBJ2-1, with D possibly being TRBD2 (6 bases). This CDR3 is built from 15 residues. In germline, CDR1 is SGHDN, CDR2 FVKESK. V was shortened by 2 bases and J by 10 bases, with 18 bases between the two germline ends. The CDR3 loop is CASSQQGLALSEQFF. CDR3 bases: TGTGCCAGCAGCCAACAGGGACTGGCACTCTCCGAGCAGTTCTTC.

This clonotype showed up just a few times. The junction does not match germline at one end; this may be a read error. This chain uses TRBV7-7 with TRBJ2-5; D is unresolved. This CDR3 is 13 amino acids long. Germline assignment: CDR1 SSHAT and CDR2 FNYEAQ (reference sequence). CDR3 nucleotides: TGTGCTAGCAGCTTAAGCCGCTCCGGGACCCAGTACTTC. Translation: CASSLSRSGTQYF. Together with reference TRBV7-7 and TRBJ2-5, the CDR3 gives the full variable domain: GAGVSQSPRYKVTKRGQDVTLRCDPISSHATLYWYQQALGQGPEFLTYFNYEAQPDKSGLPSDRFSAERPEGSISTLTIQRTEQRDSAMYRCASSLSRSGTQYFGPGTRLLVL.

The chain joins TRBV14 to TRBJ1-4; TRBD1 agrees at 7 bases. Per the germline V gene, CDR1 is SGHDN and CDR2 is FVKESK. Trimming at V came to 4 bases and at J to 5 bases, leaving 13 bases not matched to a gene. The CDR3 is 17 amino acids. This CDR3 reads CASSPRLLQGQNEKLFF. DNA of the CDR3: TGTGCCAGCAGCCCTCGACTATTACAGGGACAGAATGAAAAACTGTTTTTT.